This TCR beta chain emerged from a study of cytomegalovirus exposure and HLA in healthy donors. General study points: A link between a missense DCLRE1C variant and TCR beta V- and J-gene trimming emerged from a later analysis. Cytomegalovirus-associated status was assigned to about 180 TCR beta chains. A few of the chains that were CMV-associated were confirmed in vitro to be specific for CMV antigens.

PCR primers comprised 60 Vbeta and 13 Jbeta primers. The protocol was immunoSEQ multiplex PCR, while the TCRdb copy is restricted to in-frame clones and leaves out a portion. The data hold around 130,000 clones, with approximately 80% observed a single time. The CDR3 has 14 residues. Germline values: CDR1 ENHRY, CDR2 SYGVKD. With 7 bases removed from V and 6 bases from J, the gap between germline ends came to 17 bases. The sample holds one count of this clone. The antigen is not known. Among the donors, all were healthy bone marrow donors. The sequence was collected from a woman younger than 30 in good health and CMV-seronegative. The chain is built from TRBV10-3 and TRBJ2-3; D is perhaps TRBD1 (6 bases). The source material was PBMCs. The CDR3 loop is CAIMLDQGFDTQYF. Here the CDR3 DNA reads TGTGCCATCATGTTAGACCAGGGGTTTGATACGCAGTATTTT.